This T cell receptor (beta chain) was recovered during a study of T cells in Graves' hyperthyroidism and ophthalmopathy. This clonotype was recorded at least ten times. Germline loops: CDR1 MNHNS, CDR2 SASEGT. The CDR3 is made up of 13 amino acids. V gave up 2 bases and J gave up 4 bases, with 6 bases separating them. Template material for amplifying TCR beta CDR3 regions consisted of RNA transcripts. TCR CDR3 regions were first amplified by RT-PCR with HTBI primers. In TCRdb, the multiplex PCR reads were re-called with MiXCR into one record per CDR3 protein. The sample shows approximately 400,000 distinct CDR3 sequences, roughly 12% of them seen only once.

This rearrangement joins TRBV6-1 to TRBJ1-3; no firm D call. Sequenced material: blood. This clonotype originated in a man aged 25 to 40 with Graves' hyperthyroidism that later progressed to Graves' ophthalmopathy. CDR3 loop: CASSERSGNTIYF. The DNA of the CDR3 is TGTGCCAGCAGTGAACGTTCAGGAAACACCATATATTTT.